The rows below give T cell receptor beta chains drawn from one sample of a study of cytomegalovirus exposure and HLA in healthy donors. TCRdb keeps only in-frame clones here, not all; method: immunoSEQ multiplex PCR. Of about 160,000 clones listed, around 84% are singletons. Sequenced material: PBMCs. These receptors all stem from a man in his late teens or twenties in good health and CMV-seronegative. Each CDR3 is given with its conserved first and last residue. D genes are given only for firm matches. Only part of the rows carry a size: once, few, many, or a class if the clone is expanded.

.,TRBJ2-7,.,TRBV19,TGTGCCAGTAGTATAGTGGACAGCTCCTACGAGCAGTACTTC,CASSIVDSSYEQYF
few,TRBJ1-1,TRBD1,TRBV7-8,TGTGCCAGCAGCATGGGACAGGGGAACACTGAAGCTTTCTTT,CASSMGQGNTEAFF
.,TRBJ2-3,TRBD2,TRBV7-3,TGTGCCAGCAGCTCGGGACTAGTAACAGATACGCAGTATTTT,CASSSGLVTDTQYF
few,TRBJ1-1,TRBD1,TRBV13,TGTGCCAGCAGCCCGTGGGCGGGACAGTCCCACACTGAAGCTTTCTTT,CASSPWAGQSHTEAFF
.,TRBJ2-1,TRBD2,TRBV10-3,TGTGCCATCAGTGATCCCGGAGTAGCGGGGGGACCAAGCTCCTACAATGAGCAGTTCTTC,CAISDPGVAGGPSSYNEQFF
.,TRBJ2-3,TRBD1,TRBV5-1,TGCGCCAGCAGCGGACAGGGTCAGGATACGCAGTATTTT,CASSGQGQDTQYF
.,TRBJ2-7,TRBD1,TRBV5-1,TGCGCCAGCAGCTTATCCGGGACAGCTTATAGTCACGAGCAGTACTTC,CASSLSGTAYSHEQYF
.,TRBJ1-6,.,TRBV6-1,TGTGCCAGCAGTGAATCGAGGAGCTCCTATAATTCACCCCTCCACTTT,CASSESRSSYNSPLHF
.,TRBJ1-6,TRBD1,TRBV6-6,TGTGCCAGCAGTCTCTTAATAGGACAGGCGGATTCACCCCTCCACTTT,CASSLLIGQADSPLHF
.,TRBJ2-6,.,TRBV9,TGTGCCAGCAGCGCCCCAAGGGGGGGGCAAGGCTCTGGGGCCAACGTCCTGACTTTC,CASSAPRGGQGSGANVLTF
.,TRBJ2-6,TRBD1,TRBV12-5,TGTGCTAGTGGTTTCACTCCCGGGACAGGGGCCGGGGCCAACGTCCTGACTTTC,CASGFTPGTGAGANVLTF
.,TRBJ2-1,.,TRBV6-5,TGTGCCAGCAGTTACGAGGGGAGGTACAATGAGCAGTTCTTC,CASSYEGRYNEQFF
.,TRBJ2-5,.,TRBV18,TGTGCCAGCTCACCGTTATTGAGTAGCGAGACCCAGTACTTC,CASSPLLSSETQYF
.,TRBJ2-1,TRBD2,TRBV7-9,TGTGCCAGCAGCTTAGCCCTAGCGGGGGGTTCCTACAATGAGCAGTTCTTC,CASSLALAGGSYNEQFF
.,TRBJ2-5,.,TRBV7-3,TGTGCCAGCAGCTTAAGGTCGGGGGATGCAACGACGGGTGAGACCCAGTACTTC,CASSLRSGDATTGETQYF
few,TRBJ2-1,TRBD2,TRBV7-2,TGTGCCAGCAGCTTAGTACTAGCGGGGGATGAGCAGTTCTTC,CASSLVLAGDEQFF
.,TRBJ2-7,.,TRBV5-1,TGCGCCAGCAGCTTGGGGGTTGGGGGGAAGAACGAGCAGTACTTC,CASSLGVGGKNEQYF
.,TRBJ1-3,.,TRBV4-1,TGCGCCAGCAGCCGCGATCCGGGATGGAACTCTGGAAACACCATATATTTT,CASSRDPGWNSGNTIYF
.,TRBJ2-7,.,TRBV4-1,TGCGCCAGCAGCCAAGATCGAGGACAGAATGCCTACGAGCAGTACTTC,CASSQDRGQNAYEQYF
.,TRBJ2-2,.,TRBV5-1,TGCGCCAGCAGTCCCGACGGGGTGAATGGCGGGGAGCTGTTTTTT,CASSPDGVNGGELFF
.,TRBJ2-1,.,TRBV13,TGTGCCAGCAGCGCGGCCTCTAGCGCCTACAATGAGCAGTTCTTC,CASSAASSAYNEQFF
.,TRBJ2-7,TRBD1,TRBV27,TGTGCCAGCAGTTTATCGGGACAGAGCTCCTACGAGCAGTACTTC,CASSLSGQSSYEQYF
.,TRBJ2-3,.,TRBV5-8,TGTGCCAGCGCTACCCCGGACACCGTTTTCACAGATACGCAGTATTTT,CASATPDTVFTDTQYF
.,TRBJ1-1,.,TRBV7-9,TGTGCCAGCAGCTTGACAGCGAGCATCACTGAAGCTTTCTTT,CASSLTASITEAFF
.,TRBJ1-1,.,TRBV6-5,TGTGCCAGCGTAGGTCAGGGGCGGGCGAACACTGAAGCTTTCTTT,CASVGQGRANTEAFF
.,TRBJ1-2,TRBD1,TRBV4-1,TGCGCCAGCAGCCCCGGGACAGCCGGGTATGGCTACACCTTC,CASSPGTAGYGYTF
.,TRBJ2-5,.,TRBV7-9,TGTGCCAGCAGCCTCCTGAGGTCGCGGGAGACCCAGTACTTC,CASSLLRSRETQYF
.,TRBJ2-1,TRBD2,TRBV7-6,TGTGCCAGCAGCTTGGGGGGGACCTCCTACAATGAGCAGTTCTTC,CASSLGGTSYNEQFF
.,TRBJ1-4,.,TRBV4-2,TGTGCCAGCAGCCAAGATTTAGCTACTGAAAAACTGTTTTTT,CASSQDLATEKLFF
.,TRBJ1-1,TRBD1,TRBV6-1,TGTGCCAGCAGTTCACCCGGACAGGGCGGCACTGAAGCTTTCTTT,CASSSPGQGGTEAFF
.,TRBJ1-4,TRBD1,TRBV5-8,TGTGCCAGCAGCTTGCGGACAGGGCAGAAGAATGAAAAACTGTTTTTT,CASSLRTGQKNEKLFF
.,TRBJ2-7,.,TRBV28,TGTGCCAGCAGTTTTAGGACAAACTACGAGCAGTACTTC,CASSFRTNYEQYF
.,TRBJ2-3,.,TRBV6-6,TGTGCCAGCAGTACCAGGCTAGATACGCAGTATTTT,CASSTRLDTQYF
.,TRBJ1-5,.,TRBV27,TGTGCCAGCAGTCCCCAAACCGGGGGAAGGAGCCGCAATCAGCCCCAGCATTTT,CASSPQTGGRSRNQPQHF
.,TRBJ1-1,TRBD1,TRBV9,TGTGCCAGCAGCCCCCGACCCGCCGGGACAGGGAGAGCTGAAGCTTTCTTT,CASSPRPAGTGRAEAFF
.,TRBJ2-1,TRBD1,TRBV11-3,TGTGCCAGCAGCTCGGGACAGCGGAGCTCCTACAATGAGCAGTTCTTC,CASSSGQRSSYNEQFF
.,TRBJ1-4,.,TRBV28,TGTGCCAGCAGCCTCCGGGGGGCAGGAGAAAAACTGTTTTTT,CASSLRGAGEKLFF
few,TRBJ2-1,.,TRBV7-9,TGTGCCAGCAGCGAACAGGACGAACAGTTCTTC,CASSEQDEQFF
.,TRBJ2-5,TRBD1,TRBV5-5,TGTGCCAGCAGTTTGGGGGACAGGCCATTCCAAGAGACCCAGTACTTC,CASSLGDRPFQETQYF
.,TRBJ1-2,TRBD1,TRBV6-5,TGTGCCAGCAGTATGGGACAGGGGCACGGCTACACCTTC,CASSMGQGHGYTF
.,TRBJ1-2,.,TRBV19,TGTGCCAGTAGTATCCCAGGGACTTTAGGCTACACCTTC,CASSIPGTLGYTF
.,TRBJ2-7,TRBD1,TRBV5-8,TGTGCCAGCAGCACCCCCGGGACAGTCTACGAGCAGTACTTC,CASSTPGTVYEQYF
.,TRBJ2-2,.,TRBV7-8,TGTGCCAGCAGCTTAGACCCCAGGATCACCGGGGAGCTGTTTTTT,CASSLDPRITGELFF
few,TRBJ2-6,.,TRBV6-5,TGTGCCAGCAGTTACGGAGTGGCTGGGGCCAACGTCCTGACTTTC,CASSYGVAGANVLTF
.,TRBJ2-7,TRBD2,TRBV11-2,TGTGCCAGCAGCCCATGGGGAGGGCTAGCGGGAACTAGCTCCTACGAGCAGTACTTC,CASSPWGGLAGTSSYEQYF
.,TRBJ2-5,TRBD2,TRBV7-2,TGTGCCAGCAGCCCCTATAGCGGGAGTCAAGAGACCCAGTACTTC,CASSPYSGSQETQYF
.,TRBJ1-4,TRBD1,TRBV6-6,TGTGCCAGTAGCCGGGACAGTGCAACTAATGAAAAACTGTTTTTT,CASSRDSATNEKLFF
.,TRBJ2-2,TRBD2,TRBV7-2,TGTGCCAGCAGCGCCCCCCGGACTAGCGGGAACACCGGGGAGCTGTTTTTT,CASSAPRTSGNTGELFF
once,TRBJ2-7,TRBD1,TRBV7-3,TGTGCCAGCAGCTTAATTGGACAGGGGTCCTACGAGCAGTACTTC,CASSLIGQGSYEQYF
.,TRBJ1-4,.,TRBV19,TGTGCCAGTAGCCCAGGGTATCACGAAAAACTGTTTTTT,CASSPGYHEKLFF
.,TRBJ1-2,.,TRBV25-1,TGTGCCAGCAGTGAGGCGGACAACTATAACTATGGCTACACCTTC,CASSEADNYNYGYTF
few,TRBJ2-3,.,TRBV27,TGTGCCAGCAGTCCCCGCGCGGGTAGATCAGATACGCAGTATTTT,CASSPRAGRSDTQYF
.,TRBJ2-1,TRBD1,TRBV5-4,TGTGCCAGCAGCCCGCCCGGACAGGGACGTAACTACAATGAGCAGTTCTTC,CASSPPGQGRNYNEQFF
.,TRBJ1-3,.,TRBV9,TGTGCCAGCAGCCCAGCTAGGCTATCTGGAAACACCATATATTTT,CASSPARLSGNTIYF
.,TRBJ2-1,.,TRBV2,TGTGCCAGCAGTGAAGAGCTACAGGGCTATGAGCAGTTCTTC,CASSEELQGYEQFF
.,TRBJ1-4,.,TRBV6-1,TGTGCCAGCATTTCGGGGTCAACTAATGAAAAACTGTTTTTT,CASISGSTNEKLFF
.,TRBJ2-6,.,TRBV6-6,TGTGCCAGCACCTTCCTCGGGTCTGGGGCCAACGTCCTGACTTTC,CASTFLGSGANVLTF
.,TRBJ2-1,.,TRBV29-1,TGCAGCGTTGCGGGGATGACCTACAATGAGCAGTTCTTC,CSVAGMTYNEQFF